This passage covers 2 T cell receptor beta chains from one sample sequenced in a study of tumor-infiltrating lymphocytes in primary liver carcinoma. Production of TCR beta cDNA used 500 ng total RNA together with a constant-region primer. Slightly modified ARM-PCR with three nested multiplex PCR rounds yielded TCR beta libraries. PCR rounds one and two used TRBV1-TRBV30 forward primers with a C-beta reverse primer for around 9 cycles each. TCRdb re-called the multiplex PCR reads through MiXCR, storing one row per CDR3 protein. Among roughly 48,000 distinct CDR3 sequences listed, about 70% were seen once. Co-extraction of both nucleic acids (RNA and DNA) used roughly 18-32 mg of unsorted bulk tissue. The specimen was liver tumor tissue from sampling region 3. Documented subset: tumor region T3, left-lateral pole. These receptors were obtained from a middle-aged man with primary liver carcinoma and hepatitis B virus infection.

This clonotype came up many times. This chain links TRBV2 with TRBJ1-4; 7 bases match TRBD1. Germline values: CDR1 SNHLY, CDR2 FYNNEI. This CDR3 has 14 amino acids. Unmatched junction bases numbered 3, after V lost 6 bases and J lost 2 bases. The CDR3 DNA reads TGTGCCAGCAGGGGGACAGTGACTAATGAAAAACTGTTTTTT. Translating it yields CASRGTVTNEKLFF.

This clonotype has just one count. The chain carries TRBV18 and TRBJ1-1; TRBD1 might be the D (6 bases). The V gene's germline CDR1 is KGHSH and CDR2 LQKENI. V shed 2 bases and J shed 6 bases, with 13 bases lying between them. The length of the CDR3 is 14 residues. The CDR3 loop reads CASSPEQGLSEAFF. Written as DNA, the CDR3 is TGTGCCAGCTCACCAGAACAGGGTTTATCTGAAGCTTTCTTT.